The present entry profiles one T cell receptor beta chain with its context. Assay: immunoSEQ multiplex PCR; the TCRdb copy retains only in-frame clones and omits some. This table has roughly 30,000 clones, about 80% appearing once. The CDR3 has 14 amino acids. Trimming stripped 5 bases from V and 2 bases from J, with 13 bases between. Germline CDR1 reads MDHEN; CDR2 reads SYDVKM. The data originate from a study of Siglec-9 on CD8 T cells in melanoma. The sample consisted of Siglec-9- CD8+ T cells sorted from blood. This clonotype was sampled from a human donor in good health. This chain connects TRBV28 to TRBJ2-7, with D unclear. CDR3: CASSIGRGPYEQYF. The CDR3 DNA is TGTGCCAGCAGTATAGGACGTGGCCCCTACGAGCAGTACTTC.